Following are 16 T cell receptor beta chains from one sample sequenced in a study of CD8 T cells in Susac syndrome (dated 2019 in TCRdb). The library was produced with the immunoSEQ multiplex PCR assay. RNA was extracted using the RNeasy kit, and about 0.45 to 1 microgram was reverse transcribed with random hexamers. TCRdb's own reprocessing of the public reads used fastp at Q25 and MiXCR and kept productive beta chains. Every entry covers one CDR3 protein and lists the most common genes and DNA from its rows. This sample lists about 150,000 distinct CDR3 sequences; approximately 94% were detected once. In total, the top ten clones hold over 0.08% of the sample. Sequenced: CD4+ T cells from PBMCs. These receptors all come from a human donor with multiple sclerosis.

This chain links TRBV27 with TRBJ2-2, with 7 bases identical to TRBD1. Losses at the gene ends were 5 bases for V and 8 bases for J; bases not matched to a gene: 11. Germline-derived CDR1 and CDR2 are MNHEY and SMNVEV (reference sequence). This CDR3 is 15 amino acids long. For the CDR3, the DNA is TGTGCCAGCAGTGACAGGGCTTCAATGGGAGGGGAGCTGTTTTTT. As protein: CASSDRASMGGELFF.

This chain uses TRBV28 with TRBJ2-7; 11 bases are shared with TRBD2. Germline CDR1 and CDR2: MDHEN and SYDVKM. Unmatched junction bases numbered 8, after V lost 5 bases and J lost 5 bases. CDR3 length: 15 amino acids. CDR3: CASSPSTSGGNEQYF. CDR3 DNA sequence: TGTGCCAGCAGTCCCTCCACTAGCGGGGGTAACGAGCAGTACTTC.

J is TRBJ1-2 and V is TRBV6-5; a possible D gene is TRBD1 (5 bases). The CDR3 covers 13 residues. Germline assignment: CDR1 MNHEY and CDR2 SVGAGI. V was pared by 5 bases and J by 2 bases, with 9 bases between. CDR3 in amino acids: CASSDWGNYGYTF. The CDR3 region has the DNA TGTGCCAGCAGTGATTGGGGGAACTATGGCTACACCTTC.

V and J are TRBV6-6 and TRBJ2-1, with D perhaps being TRBD1 or TRBD2 (5 bases each). CDR3 length: 11 residues. Between the trimmed V and J ends, which lost 6 bases and 9 bases, there was a span of 9 bases. CDR1 is MNHNY, CDR2 SVGAGI, per germline (reference sequence). CDR3 residues: CASSPGAEQFF. The CDR3, as DNA: TGTGCCAGCAGCCCCGGGGCTGAGCAGTTCTTC.

J is TRBJ1-2 and V is TRBV18, with 9 nucleotides matching TRBD1. The V and J ends lost 4 bases and 3 bases, in that order; junction bases with no gene match: 3. The CDR3 length is 14 residues. Germline V gene sequence: CDR1 KGHSH, CDR2 LQKENI. CDR3: CASSLRTGDYGYTF. In DNA form, the CDR3 reads TGTGCCAGCTCACTACGGACAGGGGACTATGGCTACACCTTC.

CDR3 sequence reads: CSARSGDQPQHF. For the CDR3, the DNA is TGCAGTGCTAGATCGGGGGATCAGCCCCAGCATTTT. V and J are TRBV20-1 and TRBJ1-5, with D possibly matching TRBD1 (5 bases). The CDR3 is made up of 12 amino acids. V lost 2 bases, J lost 5 bases, and 7 bases lay in between. CDR1 DFQATT and CDR2 SNEGSKA come from the germline V gene (reference sequence).

This chain joins TRBV19 and TRBJ1-1; the D is unclear. The CDR3 runs to 14 residues. Trimming pared 6 bases from V and 1 base from J, leaving 12 bases between. Germline CDR1 reads LNHDA; CDR2 reads SQIVND (reference sequence). The CDR3 region is CASRKGTTNTEAFF. CDR3 nucleotides: TGTGCCAGTAGAAAGGGCACCACGAACACTGAAGCTTTCTTT.

The V gene is TRBV2, the J gene TRBJ2-2; 7 bases are shared with TRBD1. The length of the CDR3 is 15 residues. Losses at the gene ends were 5 bases for V and 3 bases for J; bases not matched to a gene: 6. Germline V gene data show CDR1 as SNHLY and CDR2 as FYNNEI. This chain's CDR3 is CASSITGAYTGELFF. The CDR3 DNA sequence: TGTGCCAGCAGTATAACAGGGGCTTACACCGGGGAGCTGTTTTTT.

This chain connects TRBV28 to TRBJ2-5; 8 positions agree with TRBD1. This CDR3 region has 14 residues. CDR1 MDHEN and CDR2 SYDVKM come from the germline V gene. After removal of 4 bases from V and 5 bases from J, the junction contained 6 bases not matched to a gene. CDR3 sequence: CASSSPGGRETQYF. The CDR3 DNA reads TGTGCCAGCAGTTCGCCAGGGGGCCGGGAGACCCAGTACTTC.

The genes are TRBV5-1 and TRBJ1-4; D is perhaps TRBD1 (5 bases). The V end lost 4 bases, the J end lost 5 bases, and 12 bases lay between the germline ends. The CDR3 length is 14 residues. The germline CDR1 and CDR2 sequences are SGHRS and YFSETQ. The CDR3, as DNA: TGCGCCAGCAGCCGAGGGGAAGGGAATGAAAAACTGTTTTTT. This codes for CASSRGEGNEKLFF.

The chain employs TRBV19 and TRBJ1-5, with TRBD1 as a possible D gene (5 bases). Germline assignment: CDR1 LNHDA and CDR2 SQIVND (reference sequence). Trimming removed 7 bases at V and 4 bases at J, with 20 bases between. The CDR3 sequence is 16 residues long. The CDR3 is CASNRGGSGGNQPQHF. DNA of the CDR3: TGTGCCAGTAATCGAGGCGGCAGTGGGGGTAATCAGCCCCAGCATTTT. Complete variable domain (other parts from reference TRBV19 and TRBJ1-5): DGGITQSPKYLFRKEGQNVTLSCEQNLNHDAMYWYRQDPGQGLRLIYYSQIVNDFQKGDIAEGYSVSREKKESFPLTVTSAQKNPTAFYLCASNRGGSGGNQPQHFGDGTRLSIL.

The chain links TRBV12-3 or TRBV12-4 to TRBJ2-7; TRBD2 might be the D (5 bases). Trimming removed 3 bases at V and 1 base at J, with 10 bases between. CDR3 length: 14 residues. The CDR3, as DNA: TGTGCCAGCAGTTTCCTTGGACTGTCCTACGAGCAGTACTTC. As protein: CASSFLGLSYEQYF.

This clonotype has only one observation. The chain joins TRBV5-6 to TRBJ2-5; no firm D call. The germline CDR1 and CDR2 sequences are SGHDT and YYEEEE. V lost 4 bases, J lost 2 bases, and 9 bases lay in between. This CDR3 contains 13 residues. CDR3 residues: CASSRADQETQYF. CDR3 nucleotide sequence: TGTGCCAGCAGCCGGGCCGATCAAGAGACCCAGTACTTC.

The V call is TRBV29-1, the J call TRBJ1-1; 7 bases align to TRBD1. Germline lookup yields CDR1 SQVTM and CDR2 ANQGSEA. V was clipped by 7 bases and J by 1 base; unmatched bases: 6. There are 13 residues in the CDR3. The CDR3 spells CSGKGQTNTEAFF. In DNA form, the CDR3 reads TGCAGCGGAAAGGGACAGACGAACACTGAAGCTTTCTTT.

This CDR3 is CASSQGDLAGTTGELFF. CDR3 DNA: TGCGCCAGCAGCCAAGGAGACTTAGCGGGAACTACCGGGGAGCTGTTTTTT. The chain employs TRBV4-1 and TRBJ2-2; 8 bases map to TRBD2. V dropped 1 base and J dropped 5; count of bases not matched to a gene: 9. Germline lookup yields CDR1 MGHRA and CDR2 YSYEKL. This CDR3 comprises 17 residues.

V gene TRBV6-1 combines with J gene TRBJ2-1; D call uncertain. Between the trimmed V and J ends, which lost 0 bases and 0 bases, there was a span of 9 bases. The germline CDR1 and CDR2 sequences are MNHNS and SASEGT. The CDR3 contains 16 residues. For the CDR3, the DNA is TGTGCCAGCAGTGAAGCGCCCCTTAGCTCCTACAATGAGCAGTTCTTC. It translates to CASSEAPLSSYNEQFF.